This T cell receptor beta chain emerged from a study of cytotoxic CD8 clonotypes in ibrutinib-treated CLL. Findings and limits, study-wide: Rare overall, public clonotypes shrank or held steady under therapy.

CDR3 length: 13 residues. The junction had 5 bases not matched to a gene; V was cut back by 6 bases and J by 5 bases. Concerning this clone: Its antigen remains unknown.

Using immunoSEQ multiplex PCR, the repertoire was profiled, and TCRdb retains in-frame clones only, with some absent. The table includes about 140,000 clones, more than 70% detected once. The chain links TRBV23-1 to TRBJ2-7, with 9 bases aligning to TRBD1. TRBV23-1 is classed as an ORF, of uncertain function. The material was PBMCs, obtained after 36 months of ibrutinib treatment. This clonotype was obtained from a human donor with chronic lymphocytic leukemia. DNA for the CDR3: TGCGCCAGCAGCCGGACAGGGGCGGACGAGCAGTACTTC. Translation: CASSRTGADEQYF.